Below are 16 T cell receptor beta chains sequenced from a single sample in a study of T cell changes during pregnancy in multiple sclerosis. Using immunoSEQ multiplex PCR, the repertoire was profiled, and TCRdb retains in-frame clones only, with some absent. The sample records around 57,000 clones, roughly 91% being singletons. Specimen: peripheral blood, collected in the third trimester of pregnancy. These receptors originate from a female donor in good health, enrolled as a control in a pregnancy study.

The chain is built from TRBV7-8 and TRBJ1-1; perhaps TRBD1 as D (5 bases). The CDR3 is 15 amino acids. CDR1 and CDR2 (germline): SGHVS, FQNEAQ. The V end was cut by 2 bases, the J end by 4 bases, with 14 bases between. The CDR3 bases are TGTGCCAGCAGCTTAAGGAGGGACTGGGGCACTGAAGCTTTCTTT. Amino acid sequence: CASSLRRDWGTEAFF.

The genes are TRBV6-5 and TRBJ2-7; D remains unclear. The germline V gene encodes CDR1 MNHEY and CDR2 SVGAGI. V shed 7 bases and J shed 0 bases, with 16 bases lying between them. The length of the CDR3 is 15 residues. CDR3 coding DNA: TGTGCCAGCACCGGAAGAGGTGCTGGCTCCTACGAGCAGTACTTC. Protein sequence: CASTGRGAGSYEQYF.

V gene TRBV15 combines with J gene TRBJ2-5; 8 nucleotides align to TRBD2. Germline CDR1 is LNHNV and CDR2 is YYDKDF (reference sequence). The V segment lost 0 bases and the J segment 1 base; nucleotides outside the gene matches: 7. This CDR3 is 17 amino acids long. The CDR3 reads CATSRDIAGGAQETQYF. The CDR3 bases are TGTGCCACCAGCAGAGATATCGCGGGAGGCGCCCAAGAGACCCAGTACTTC.

V and J are TRBV2 and TRBJ1-1; D is ambiguous. In germline, CDR1 is SNHLY, CDR2 FYNNEI. The CDR3 has 11 residues. V dropped 6 bases and J dropped 8 bases, with 10 bases sitting between them. The CDR3 sequence is CASRILNEAFF. DNA of the CDR3: TGTGCCAGCAGGATACTAAACGAAGCTTTCTTT.

This rearrangement joins TRBV20-1 to TRBJ1-1; weak D call: TRBD1 (5 bases). CDR1 and CDR2 from the germline V gene are DFQATT and SNEGSKA (reference sequence). Deletions cut 6 bases from V and 5 bases from J, with 10 bases between. CDR3 length: 11 amino acids. This CDR3 is CSAKRGTEAFF. CDR3 bases: TGCAGTGCAAAACGGGGGACTGAAGCTTTCTTT.

The rearrangement links TRBV5-1 to TRBJ1-3; TRBD1 is a possible D gene (5 bases). Germline-derived CDR1 and CDR2 are SGHRS and YFSETQ. There are 19 residues in the CDR3. V was shortened by 3 bases and J by 4 bases, with 26 bases between the two germline ends. The CDR3 bases are TGCGCCAGCAGCTCGAGTGGGCGCGCCACAGGAGCGGGAGGAAACACCATATATTTT. This sequence encodes CASSSSGRATGAGGNTIYF.

The chain couples TRBV7-8 to TRBJ1-4, with D hard to call. The germline V gene has CDR1 SGHVS and CDR2 FQNEAQ. Trimming took 1 base from V and 0 from J, leaving 12 bases between them. CDR3 size: 17 residues. As DNA, the CDR3 is TGTGCCAGCAGCTTAGGGGGATACGGGGCAACTAATGAAAAACTGTTTTTT. Translating it yields CASSLGGYGATNEKLFF.

This clone was recorded once. The chain joins TRBV2 to TRBJ1-1, with D unclear. V dropped 11 bases and J dropped 0 bases, with 13 bases sitting between them. From germline, CDR1 is SNHLY and CDR2 FYNNEI. CDR3 length: 13 amino acids. The CDR3, as DNA: TGTGCCGCCCGAGTCGGGGTGAACACTGAAGCTTTCTTT. Its protein is CAARVGVNTEAFF. The full variable domain, rest sourced from reference TRBV2 and TRBJ1-1, is EPEVTQTPSHQVTQMGQEVILRCVPISNHLYFYWYRQILGQKVEFLVSFYNNEISEKSEIFDDQFSVERPDGSNFTLKIRSTKLEDSAMYFCAARVGVNTEAFFGQGTRLTVV.

The chain carries TRBV6-1 and TRBJ2-7; the D is unclear. Germline CDR1 reads MNHNS; CDR2 reads SASEGT. The V and J ends lost 4 bases and 5 bases respectively, with 15 bases between them. The CDR3 has 14 amino acids. The CDR3 sequence: CASSVFLTADEQYF. In nucleotides, the CDR3 is TGTGCCAGCAGTGTATTTCTAACCGCGGACGAGCAGTACTTC.

The rearrangement joins TRBV30 to TRBJ1-1; a weak D match, TRBD1 (6 bases). The length of the CDR3 is 13 residues. The germline V gene has CDR1 GTSNPN and CDR2 SVGIG (reference sequence). Trimming removed 4 bases from V and 3 bases from J, with 12 bases in between. The CDR3 loop is CAWNGGSDTEAFF. The CDR3 nucleotides read TGTGCCTGGAATGGGGGCTCGGACACTGAAGCTTTCTTT.

This sequence joins TRBV7-9 and TRBJ1-4; D is undetermined. This CDR3 spans 16 amino acids. Trimming shortened V by 0 bases and J by 8 bases, and 16 bases separated the two germline ends. CDR1 SEHNR and CDR2 FQNEAQ come from the germline V gene (reference sequence). CDR3 bases: TGTGCCAGCAGCTTAGCGTCGGGCCATACGGGGGAAAAACTGTTTTTT. Amino acids: CASSLASGHTGEKLFF.

The V and J genes are TRBV7-6 and TRBJ2-1; D is possibly TRBD2 (6 bases). With 1 base removed from V and 7 bases from J, the gap between germline ends came to 8 bases. The CDR3 has 13 residues. Germline V gene sequence: CDR1 SGHVS, CDR2 FNYEAQ. CDR3 loop: CASSLGGKNEQFF. Written as DNA, the CDR3 is TGTGCCAGCAGCTTAGGCGGGAAAAATGAGCAGTTCTTC.

Comments on this clone: Other DNA sequences in this sample translate to the same CDR3. The chain joins TRBV18 to TRBJ2-7; TRBD2 matches at 11 bases. The CDR3 is 15 residues long. The J segment lost 3 bases and the V segment lost 2 bases, leaving 3 bases of the junction unmatched. Looked up from germline, CDR1 is KGHSH and CDR2 is LQKENI. As DNA, the CDR3 is TGTGCCAGCTCACCAATCACTAGCGGGAGCTACGAGCAGTACTTC. Residues: CASSPITSGSYEQYF. Full variable domain (remainder filled in from reference TRBV18 and TRBJ2-7): NAGVMQNPRHLVRRRGQEARLRCSPMKGHSHVYWYRQLPEEGLKFMVYLQKENIIDESGMPKERFSAEFPKEGPSILRIQQVVRGDSAAYFCASSPITSGSYEQYFGPGTRLTVT.

The chain carries TRBV10-3 and TRBJ1-1; TRBD1 might be the D (6 bases). Germline V gene lookup returns CDR1 ENHRY and CDR2 SYGVKD. V was clipped by 4 bases and J by 0 bases, with 15 bases between them. CDR3 length equals 16 residues. CDR3 bases: TGTGCCATCAGTGTAGGGGGGGCCCCAATGAACACTGAAGCTTTCTTT. Protein: CAISVGGAPMNTEAFF.

The chain is built from TRBV2 and TRBJ2-6; the D gene is possibly TRBD2 (5 bases). Trimming removed 11 bases at V and 4 bases at J, with 12 bases between. This CDR3 is built from 13 residues. Germline assignment: CDR1 SNHLY and CDR2 FYNNEI. The CDR3 region is CAGGVSGANVLTF. The CDR3 DNA is TGTGCCGGAGGAGTATCCGGGGCCAACGTCCTGACTTTC.

V is TRBV10-2 and J is TRBJ2-7; TRBD2 is a possible D gene (5 bases). With 8 bases removed from V and 12 bases from J, the gap between germline ends came to 14 bases. Germline V gene data show CDR1 as WSHSY and CDR2 as SAAADI. The CDR3 loop spans 10 amino acids. The CDR3 region is CASQSGSWYF. The CDR3 bases are TGCGCCAGCCAGTCGGGGTCCTGGTACTTC.